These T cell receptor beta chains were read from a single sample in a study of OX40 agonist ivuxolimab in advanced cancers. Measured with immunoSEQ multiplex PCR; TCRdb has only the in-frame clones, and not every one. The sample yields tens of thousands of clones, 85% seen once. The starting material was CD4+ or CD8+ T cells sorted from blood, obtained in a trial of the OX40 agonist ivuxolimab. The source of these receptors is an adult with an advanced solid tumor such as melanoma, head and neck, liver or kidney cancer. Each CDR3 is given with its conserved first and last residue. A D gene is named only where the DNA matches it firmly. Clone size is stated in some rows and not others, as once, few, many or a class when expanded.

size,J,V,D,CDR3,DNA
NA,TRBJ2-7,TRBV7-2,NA,CASSLTRPGAYEQYF,TGTGCCAGCAGCTTAACGAGACCTGGGGCCTACGAGCAGTACTTC
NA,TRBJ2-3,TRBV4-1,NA,CASSQGQGDTDTQYF,TGCGCCAGCAGCCAAGGTCAGGGTGACACAGATACGCAGTATTTT
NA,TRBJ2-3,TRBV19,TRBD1,CASSTGQGSDTQYF,TGTGCCAGTAGTACAGGACAGGGCAGCGATACGCAGTATTTT
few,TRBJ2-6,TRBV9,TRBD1,CASSVVGDRGLGANVLTF,TGTGCCAGCAGCGTAGTGGGGGACAGGGGGCTTGGGGCCAACGTCCTGACTTTC
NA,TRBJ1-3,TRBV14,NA,CASSQANRGNTIYF,TGTGCCAGCAGCCAAGCCAACAGGGGAAACACCATATATTTT
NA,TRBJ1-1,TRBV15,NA,CATSRGWNTEAFF,TGTGCCACCAGCAGAGGGTGGAACACTGAAGCTTTCTTT
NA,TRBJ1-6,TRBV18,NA,CASCESGNSPLHF,TGTGCCAGCTGTGAGTCCGGGAATTCACCCCTCCACTTT
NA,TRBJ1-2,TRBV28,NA,CASTGTIRGYTF,TGTGCCAGCACAGGGACCATACGAGGCTACACCTTC
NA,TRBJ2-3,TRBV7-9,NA,CASSLVGGSTDTQYF,TGTGCCAGCAGCTTAGTTGGCGGAAGCACAGATACGCAGTATTTT
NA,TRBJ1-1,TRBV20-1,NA,CSARTSEAFF,TGCAGTGCAAGGACATCTGAAGCTTTCTTT
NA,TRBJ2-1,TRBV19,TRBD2,CASSPGTSGYNEQFF,TGTGCCAGTAGTCCCGGGACTAGCGGGTACAATGAGCAGTTCTTC
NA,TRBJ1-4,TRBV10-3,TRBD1,CAISESWDRGRGATNEKLFF,TGTGCCATCAGTGAGTCCTGGGACAGGGGAAGAGGAGCAACTAATGAAAAACTGTTTTTT
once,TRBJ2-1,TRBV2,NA,CASSTWRWDEQFF,TGTGCCAGCAGTACTTGGCGGTGGGATGAGCAGTTCTTC
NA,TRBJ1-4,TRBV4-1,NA,CASSARLGATNEKLFF,TGCGCCAGCAGCGCTAGGTTGGGGGCAACTAATGAAAAACTGTTTTTT
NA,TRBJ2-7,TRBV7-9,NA,CASSTTGGGQVSYEQYF,TGTGCCAGCAGCACCACCGGGGGGGGACAGGTCTCCTACGAGCAGTACTTC
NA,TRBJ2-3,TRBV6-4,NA,CASSEGGTQYF,TGTGCCAGCAGTGAGGGGGGTACGCAGTATTTT
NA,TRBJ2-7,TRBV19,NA,CASSPGSAYEQYF,TGTGCCAGTAGTCCGGGTTCGGCCTACGAGCAGTACTTC
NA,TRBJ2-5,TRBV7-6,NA,CASALGAVQETQYF,TGTGCCAGCGCCTTGGGGGCGGTCCAAGAGACCCAGTACTTC
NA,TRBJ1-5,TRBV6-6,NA,CASRSTGGANQPQHF,TGTGCCAGCAGATCGACAGGAGGGGCCAATCAGCCCCAGCATTTT
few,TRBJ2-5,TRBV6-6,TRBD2,CASTLGLAGAQETQYF,TGTGCCAGCACCCTAGGACTAGCGGGCGCCCAAGAGACCCAGTACTTC
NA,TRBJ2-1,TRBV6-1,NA,CASSESWGLTYNEQFF,TGTGCCAGCAGTGAATCCTGGGGGCTAACCTACAATGAGCAGTTCTTC
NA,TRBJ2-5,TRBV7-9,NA,CASSLVSLGRGGRETQYF,TGTGCCAGCAGCTTAGTGTCCCTGGGCCGAGGAGGTCGGGAGACCCAGTACTTC
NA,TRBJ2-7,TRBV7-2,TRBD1,CASSFRDRDEQYF,TGTGCCAGCAGCTTCCGGGACAGGGACGAGCAGTACTTC
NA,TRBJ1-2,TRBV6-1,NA,CATLGSLYYGYTF,TGTGCCACGCTCGGGTCCCTATACTATGGCTACACCTTC
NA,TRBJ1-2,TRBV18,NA,CASSPQPSNYGYTF,TGTGCCAGCTCACCACAACCTTCTAACTATGGCTACACCTTC
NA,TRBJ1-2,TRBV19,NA,CASSWTEAPISGYTF,TGTGCCAGTAGTTGGACGGAGGCACCAATCTCGGGCTACACCTTC
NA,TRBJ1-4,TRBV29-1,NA,CSVRAAGEKLFF,TGCAGCGTCCGCGCAGCGGGTGAAAAACTGTTTTTT
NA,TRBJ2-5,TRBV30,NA,CAWSSSGEETQYF,TGTGCCTGGAGTTCCAGTGGGGAAGAGACCCAGTACTTC
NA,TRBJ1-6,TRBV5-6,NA,CASSSLQGARISPLHF,TGTGCCAGCAGCTCACTCCAGGGTGCACGTATTTCACCCCTCCACTTT
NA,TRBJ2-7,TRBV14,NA,CASSQTGPRYEQYF,TGTGCCAGCAGCCAAACAGGCCCGCGGTACGAGCAGTACTTC
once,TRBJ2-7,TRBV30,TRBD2,CAWSGRGGGYSYEQYF,TGTGCCTGGAGTGGTCGGGGGGGAGGCTACTCCTACGAGCAGTACTTC
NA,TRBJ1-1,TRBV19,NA,CASSIGSWTEAFF,TGTGCCAGTAGTATAGGATCGTGGACTGAAGCTTTCTTT
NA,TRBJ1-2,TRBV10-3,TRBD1,CAISGGTGTNYGYTF,TGTGCCATCAGTGGTGGGACAGGGACTAACTATGGCTACACCTTC
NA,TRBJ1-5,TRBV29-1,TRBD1,CSVGEGQGAGNQPQHF,TGCAGCGTGGGGGAAGGGCAGGGGGCGGGCAATCAGCCCCAGCATTTT
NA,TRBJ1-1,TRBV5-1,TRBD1,CASSLGQGYTEAFF,TGCGCCAGCAGCTTGGGACAGGGTTACACTGAAGCTTTCTTT
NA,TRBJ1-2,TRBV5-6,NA,CASSLGGREFGYTF,TGTGCCAGCAGCTTGGGGGGCCGGGAGTTTGGCTACACCTTC
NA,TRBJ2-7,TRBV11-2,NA,CASSLDGYSYEQYF,TGTGCCAGCAGCTTAGACGGATACTCCTACGAGCAGTACTTC
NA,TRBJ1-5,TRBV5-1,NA,CASSLEGFNQPQHF,TGCGCCAGCAGCTTGGAAGGCTTCAATCAGCCCCAGCATTTT
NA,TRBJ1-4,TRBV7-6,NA,CASSLRPTDATNEKLFF,TGTGCCAGCAGCTTAAGGCCGACAGATGCAACTAATGAAAAACTGTTTTTT
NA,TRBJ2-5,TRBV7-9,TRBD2,CASSLAPGAGGIQETQYF,TGTGCCAGCAGCTTAGCCCCAGGGGCGGGGGGTATCCAAGAGACCCAGTACTTC
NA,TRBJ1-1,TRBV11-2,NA,CASSLVGTRTEAFF,TGTGCCAGCAGCTTAGTAGGGACGCGAACTGAAGCTTTCTTT
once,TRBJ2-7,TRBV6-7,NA,CASSSTESSYEQYF,TGTGCCAGCAGTTCAACAGAAAGCTCCTACGAGCAGTACTTC
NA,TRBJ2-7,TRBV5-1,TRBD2,CASSLVSSGRAGLGEQYF,TGCGCCAGCAGCTTGGTCTCTAGCGGGAGGGCCGGGCTTGGCGAGCAGTACTTC
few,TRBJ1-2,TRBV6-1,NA,CASSENYGYTF,TGTGCCAGCAGCGAGAACTATGGCTACACCTTC
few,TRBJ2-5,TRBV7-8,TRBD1,CASRRSGTGLQETQYF,TGTGCCAGCAGACGGTCCGGGACAGGGTTACAAGAGACCCAGTACTTC
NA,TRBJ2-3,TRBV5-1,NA,CASSVRRGGRTDTQYF,TGCGCCAGCAGCGTCCGTCGGGGCGGTCGCACAGATACGCAGTATTTT
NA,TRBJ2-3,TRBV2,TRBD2,CASRTSGSTDTQYF,TGTGCCAGCAGGACTAGCGGGAGTACAGATACGCAGTATTTT
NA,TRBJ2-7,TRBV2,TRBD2,CASSVSTSGYYEQYF,TGTGCCAGCAGTGTGTCGACTAGCGGATACTACGAGCAGTACTTC
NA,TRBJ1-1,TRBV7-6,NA,CASSGTGFSEAFF,TGTGCCAGCAGCGGTACAGGGTTCTCTGAAGCTTTCTTT
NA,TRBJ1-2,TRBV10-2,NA,CASSEYDRDYGYTF,TGCGCCAGCAGTGAATACGACAGAGACTATGGCTACACCTTC
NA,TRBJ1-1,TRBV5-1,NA,CASSSSRGIHTNTEAFF,TGCGCCAGCAGCTCTTCCAGGGGAATCCACACTAACACTGAAGCTTTCTTT
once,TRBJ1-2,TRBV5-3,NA,CARSLEGADGYTF,TGTGCCAGAAGCTTGGAGGGCGCCGACGGCTACACCTTC
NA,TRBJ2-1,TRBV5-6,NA,CASSLGGGYGNEQFF,TGTGCCAGCAGCTTGGGAGGGGGTTATGGGAATGAGCAGTTCTTC
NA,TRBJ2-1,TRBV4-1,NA,CASSQDAGYNEQFF,TGCGCCAGCAGCCAAGATGCTGGATACAATGAGCAGTTCTTC
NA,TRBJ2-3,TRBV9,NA,CASSERLDTQYF,TGTGCCAGCAGCGAACGACTGGATACGCAGTATTTT
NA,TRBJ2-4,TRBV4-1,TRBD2,CASTPSSGGASKNIQYF,TGCGCCAGTACTCCCTCTTCCGGGGGGGCTTCCAAAAACATTCAGTACTTC
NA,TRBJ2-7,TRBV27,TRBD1,CASSTLDRVHYEQYF,TGTGCCAGCAGTACCCTGGACAGGGTTCACTACGAGCAGTACTTC
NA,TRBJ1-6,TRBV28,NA,CASSADGTNSPLHF,TGTGCCAGCAGTGCGGACGGTACTAATTCACCCCTCCACTTT
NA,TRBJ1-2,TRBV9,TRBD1,CASSVAGGYGYTF,TGTGCCAGCAGCGTCGCAGGGGGCTATGGCTACACCTTC